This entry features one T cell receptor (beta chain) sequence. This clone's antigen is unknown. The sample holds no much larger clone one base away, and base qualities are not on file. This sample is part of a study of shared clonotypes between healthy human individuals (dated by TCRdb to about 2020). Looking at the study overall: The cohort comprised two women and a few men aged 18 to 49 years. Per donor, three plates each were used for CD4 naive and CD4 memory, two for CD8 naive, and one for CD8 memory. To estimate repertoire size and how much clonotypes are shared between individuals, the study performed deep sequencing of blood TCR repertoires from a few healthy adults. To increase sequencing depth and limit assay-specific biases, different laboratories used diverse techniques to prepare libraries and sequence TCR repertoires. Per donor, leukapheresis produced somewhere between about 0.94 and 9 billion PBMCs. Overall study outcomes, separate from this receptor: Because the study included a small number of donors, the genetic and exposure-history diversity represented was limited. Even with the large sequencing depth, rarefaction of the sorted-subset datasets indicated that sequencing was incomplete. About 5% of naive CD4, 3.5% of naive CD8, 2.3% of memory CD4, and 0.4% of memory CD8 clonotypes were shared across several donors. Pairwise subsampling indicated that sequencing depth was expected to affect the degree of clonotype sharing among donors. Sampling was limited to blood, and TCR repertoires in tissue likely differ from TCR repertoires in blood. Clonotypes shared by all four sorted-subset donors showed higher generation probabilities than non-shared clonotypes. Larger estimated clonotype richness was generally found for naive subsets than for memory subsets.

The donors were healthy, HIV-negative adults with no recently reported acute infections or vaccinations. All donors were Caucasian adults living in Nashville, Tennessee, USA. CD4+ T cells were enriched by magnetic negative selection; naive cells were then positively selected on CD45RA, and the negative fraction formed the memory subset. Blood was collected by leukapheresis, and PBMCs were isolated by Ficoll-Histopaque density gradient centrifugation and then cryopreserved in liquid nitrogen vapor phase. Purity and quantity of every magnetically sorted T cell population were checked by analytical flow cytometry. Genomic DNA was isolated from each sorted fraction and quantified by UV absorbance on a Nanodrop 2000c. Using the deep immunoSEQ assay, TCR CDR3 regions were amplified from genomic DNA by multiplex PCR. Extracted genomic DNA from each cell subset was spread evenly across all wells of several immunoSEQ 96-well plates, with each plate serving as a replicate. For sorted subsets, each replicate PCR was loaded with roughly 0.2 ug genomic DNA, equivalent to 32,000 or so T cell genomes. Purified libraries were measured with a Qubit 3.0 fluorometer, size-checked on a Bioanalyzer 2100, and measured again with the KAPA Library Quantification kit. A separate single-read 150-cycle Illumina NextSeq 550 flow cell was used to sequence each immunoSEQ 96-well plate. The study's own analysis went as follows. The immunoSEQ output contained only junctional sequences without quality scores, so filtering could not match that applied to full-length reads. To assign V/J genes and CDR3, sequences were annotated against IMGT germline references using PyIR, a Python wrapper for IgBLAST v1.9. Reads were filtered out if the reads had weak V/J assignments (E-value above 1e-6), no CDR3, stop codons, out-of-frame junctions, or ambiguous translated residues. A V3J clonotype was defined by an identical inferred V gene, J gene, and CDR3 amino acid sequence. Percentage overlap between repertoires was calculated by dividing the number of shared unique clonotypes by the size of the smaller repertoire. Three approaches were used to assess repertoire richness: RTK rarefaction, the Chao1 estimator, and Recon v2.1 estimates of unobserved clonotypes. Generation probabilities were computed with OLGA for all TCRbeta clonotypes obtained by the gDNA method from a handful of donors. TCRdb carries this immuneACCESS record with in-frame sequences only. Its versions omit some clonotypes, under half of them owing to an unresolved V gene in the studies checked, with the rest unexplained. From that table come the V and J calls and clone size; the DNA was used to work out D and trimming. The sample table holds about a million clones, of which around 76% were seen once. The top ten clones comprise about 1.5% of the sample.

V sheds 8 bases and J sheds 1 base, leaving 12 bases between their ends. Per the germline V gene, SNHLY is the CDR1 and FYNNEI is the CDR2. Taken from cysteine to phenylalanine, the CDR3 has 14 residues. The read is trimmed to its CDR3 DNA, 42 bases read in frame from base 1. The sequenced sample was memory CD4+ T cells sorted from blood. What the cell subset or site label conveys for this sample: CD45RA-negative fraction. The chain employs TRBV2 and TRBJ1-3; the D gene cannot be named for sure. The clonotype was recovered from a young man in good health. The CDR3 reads CASVSDPSGNTIYF. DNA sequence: TGTGCCAGCGTTTCGGATCCGTCTGGAAACACCATATATTTT.